This record covers a single T cell receptor (beta chain). What antigen it recognizes has not been identified. Base-call qualities are not available, and no considerably larger clone is one nucleotide away. This entry belongs to a study of vaccination effects on CD4 cells after COVID-19 (dated by TCRdb to between 2021 and 2022). Concerning the study at large: Each participant got two doses of an mRNA SARS-CoV-2 vaccine, either BNT162b2 or mRNA-1273. The full study included fewer than eleven COVID-19 convalescent patients and several SARS-CoV-2-naive healthy vaccine recipients. The study compared SARS-CoV-2 spike-specific CD4+ TCR repertoires before and after mRNA vaccination in COVID-19 convalescent patients and infection-naive vaccine recipients. Cultures from other donors in the study were sequenced using the Oncomine TCR Beta short-read assay on an Illumina iSeq 100. General conclusions and limits of the study: Among healthy vaccine recipients, nearly all vaccine-induced clones were SARS-CoV-2 mono-reactive, and just 1 of 255 was cross-reactive with common cold coronaviruses. At late post-vaccination timepoints, both infection-induced and vaccine-induced clones showed marked clonal contraction, consistent with waning T cell responses. The study was limited by a small number of convalescent patients and lacked early post-infection timepoints.

Libraries came from the immunoSEQ multiplex PCR assay. DNA from the cultured, isolated CD4+ T cells was subjected to TCR beta CDR3 sequencing. As for the original processing: The analysis removed non-productive TCR sequences, trimmed reads to the CDR3 region, and retained only CDR3s that were 7 or more amino acids long. Antigen-specific clonotypes were identified with the MANAFEST web app by comparing expansion in peptide wells against reference cultures. To be called positive, a clone needed expansion at FDR<0.05 compared with the reference and with all other wells, an odds ratio greater than 5, and a frequency greater than 0.1% in two replicate wells. Clonotypes significantly expanded in SARS-CoV-2 spike wells and in at least one common cold coronavirus spike condition were defined as cross-reactive. Using the stringdist R package, CDR3 similarity was measured by Levenshtein distance, and unrooted trees were constructed with ape in R 3.6.1. This is the immuneACCESS table as TCRdb keeps it, with only in-frame sequences that have V and J called. A part of the clones is gone; compared with another copy, unresolved V genes explain less than half, and the rest is unexplained. For V, J and clone size, that table is used; D and trimming come from the DNA. Counted in this sample were over 50,000 clones; 80% to 90% of them appeared once. Under 3% of the sample comes from the top ten.

CDR1 SGHTA and CDR2 FQGTGA are derived from the germline V gene. Trimming at the junction amounts to 5 bases on V and 5 bases on J, and the germline ends lie 12 bases apart. CDR3 length: 13 amino acids, cysteine to phenylalanine. CDR3 DNA only is kept here, 39 bases in frame from base 1. In the ViraFEST assay, PBMC were stimulated with viral peptide pools, and TCR sequencing was then used to find antigen-specific CD4+ T cell clonotypes based on their expansion. After more than 9 days of culture, CD4+ T cells were isolated with the EasySep CD4+ T cell isolation kit. None of the healthy vaccine recipients had a prior SARS-CoV-2 infection, which was confirmed by nucleocapsid antibody tests that came back negative both before and after vaccination. Each well held more than 1.5 million PBMC cultured in IMDM containing around 5% human AB serum, 8.5 to 10 IU/ml IL-2 and gentamicin, along with 8 to 10 ug/ml peptides. Half of the culture medium was replaced with fresh IL-2-containing medium on days 3 and 7. Unless otherwise noted, each peptide stimulation condition was cultured in triplicate wells. PBMC were separated from whole blood using Ficoll-Paque Plus gradient centrifugation and were then either cryopreserved at -140C or used fresh. The overlapping peptide pools covered the spike proteins of SARS-CoV-2 as well as those of the common cold coronaviruses HCoV-NL63, HCoV-OC43 and HCoV-229E. Genomic DNA was extracted from cultured CD4+ T cells with the QIAamp micro DNA kit.

The chain joins TRBV7-3 to TRBJ1-1, and possibly TRBD1, on 6 matching bases. The sequencing here drew on CD4+ T cells from PBMCs cultured with HCoV-229E spike peptides, taken before COVID-19 vaccination. Read against the paper, the sample's cell subset or site label means: HCoV-229E spike overlapping peptide pool stimulation. The clonotype was recovered from a human donor who received a COVID-19 vaccine. The nucleotides are TGTGCCAGCAGCACAACAGGGAGTACTGAAGCTTTCTTT. It is translated as CASSTTGSTEAFF.